Below, one TCR beta chain is given with its context. This sample is part of a study of T cell changes during pregnancy in multiple sclerosis. Germline CDR1 SGHAT, CDR2 FQDESV (reference sequence). V shed 5 bases and J shed 5 bases, with 12 bases lying between them. The CDR3 loop spans 13 amino acids. The table came from immunoSEQ multiplex PCR; TCRdb's copy has only in-frame clones and leaves some out. The data hold 25,000 to 35,000 clones, with 88% observed a single time. The starting material was CD8+ T cells from peripheral blood mononuclear cells, obtained in the second trimester of pregnancy. The clonotype was recovered from a female donor with multiple sclerosis, enrolled in a pregnancy study. This chain connects TRBV11-1 to TRBJ1-2, with D unclear. The chain's CDR3 is CASSLEGEYGYTF. CDR3 bases: TGTGCCAGCAGCCTGGAGGGAGAATATGGCTACACCTTC.